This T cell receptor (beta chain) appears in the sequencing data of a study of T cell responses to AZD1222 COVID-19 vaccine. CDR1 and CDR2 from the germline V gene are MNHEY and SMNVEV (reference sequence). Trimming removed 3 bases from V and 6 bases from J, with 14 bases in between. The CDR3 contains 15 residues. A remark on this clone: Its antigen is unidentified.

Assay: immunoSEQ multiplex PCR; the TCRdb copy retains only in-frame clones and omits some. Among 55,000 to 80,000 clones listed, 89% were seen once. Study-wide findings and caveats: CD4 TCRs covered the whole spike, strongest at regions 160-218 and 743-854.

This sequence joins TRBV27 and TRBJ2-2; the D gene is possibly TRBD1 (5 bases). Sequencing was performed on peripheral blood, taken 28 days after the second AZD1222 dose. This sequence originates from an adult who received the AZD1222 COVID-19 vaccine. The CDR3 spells CASSFQSQGSGELFF. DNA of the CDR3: TGTGCCAGCAGTTTTCAGAGTCAGGGTTCCGGGGAGCTGTTTTTT.